This T cell receptor beta chain was documented in a study of T cells in Graves' hyperthyroidism and ophthalmopathy. CDR3 length equals 12 residues. With V trimmed by 7 bases and J by 8 bases, 5 bases remained unmatched. From germline, CDR1 is MNHNS and CDR2 SASEGT. Ophthalmopathy patients showed a Clinical Activity Score of at least 3, NOSPECS grade of at least 4 and duration under 3 months. Clinical symptoms, serum thyroxine, TRAb, thyroid ultrasound and orbital computed tomography established diagnosis. This clonotype was recorded many times. Amplified TCR beta CDR3 regions came from RNA transcripts. HTBI primers were the set used in a first-round RT-PCR of the TCR CDR3. TCRdb reprocessed the multiplex PCR reads with MiXCR, giving one entry per CDR3 protein. Among fewer than 450,000 distinct CDR3 sequences listed, about an eighth were seen once.

V and J are TRBV6-1 and TRBJ1-1; 9 bases map to TRBD1. The clonotype originates from a man between 50 and 59 years old with Graves' ophthalmopathy. The specimen sequenced was blood. In nucleotides, the CDR3 is TGTGCCAGCACCCCGGGACAGGGAGAAGCTTTCTTT. It codes for CASTPGQGEAFF.